A selection of T cell receptor beta chains follows, all from one sample in a study of T cell repertoires in cytomegalovirus infection. TCRdb analysed the reads with MiXCR anew, one entry per CDR3 protein. The table lists fewer than 300,000 distinct CDR3 sequences, about 25% of them singletons, with around 14% in the top ten. Sequenced: PBMCs. The receptor source for this set is a human donor in good health (CMV status not recorded). Some clones in this sample may be carry-over from other donors' samples. Each CDR3 is given without its conserved first and last residue. A D gene is named only where the DNA matches it firmly. Clone size is shown for a subset of rows, as once, few, many or a class of expanded clone.

TRBJ1-1 - - TRBV10-3 ATLFEPARTEAF
TRBJ2-1 once - TRBV2 ASSPFTASYNEQF
TRBJ1-5 - TRBD1 TRBV10-3 AMNTHRGNQPQH
TRBJ1-5 few TRBD1 TRBV29-1 SVGSTGGGQPQH
TRBJ1-5 many - TRBV7-2 ASSLVYRATNQPQH
TRBJ1-4 few - TRBV7-9 ASSPGRGNEKLF
TRBJ1-1 - - TRBV27 ASSTGMNTEAF
TRBJ2-7 many - TRBV7-2 ASSVDRTYEQY
TRBJ1-4 - TRBD1 TRBV12-3/TRBV12-4 ASSAQGLANEKLF
TRBJ2-3 few - TRBV28 ASTITPPRADTQY